These T cell receptor beta chains were read from a single sample in a study of HIV-infected patients and healthy controls. MiXCR, applied by TCRdb to the 5' RACE reads, yields one record per CDR3 protein. The data contain about 13,000 distinct CDR3 sequences, approximately 11% of them seen just once; the ten biggest clones take up under 6.5%. The material sequenced was blood. The receptors come from an adult in good health. Each CDR3 is given with its conserved first and last residue. Each record gives: clone size, J gene, V gene, D gene, CDR3 DNA, CDR3 protein. D genes are given only for firm matches. Some rows mark clone size as missing; the rest say once, few, many or name a class of expanded clone.

>few|TRBJ1-2|TRBV7-9|NA
TGTGCCAGCAGCTTAGGAAGTCTAGGCTACACCTTC
CASSLGSLGYTF
>medium-sized|TRBJ2-3|TRBV27|NA
TGTGCCAGCAGTTCCTACTCAACAGATACGCAGTATTTT
CASSSYSTDTQYF
>NA|TRBJ2-5|TRBV20-1|NA
TGCAGTGCTAGAGACTTGTTCGCACAAGAGACCCAGTACTTC
CSARDLFAQETQYF
>many|TRBJ1-4|TRBV27|NA
TGTGCCAGCAGTTTAACGACAGATTTTTATGAAAAACTGTTTTTT
CASSLTTDFYEKLFF
>medium-sized|TRBJ2-2|TRBV20-1|TRBD2
TGCAGTGCTAGAGGGAGCGGGATCAACACCGGGGAGCTGTTTTTT
CSARGSGINTGELFF
>many|TRBJ2-3|TRBV6-1|TRBD1
TGTGCCAGCAAGAAATTGGGACAGAGCACAGATACGCAGTATTTT
CASKKLGQSTDTQYF
>medium-sized|TRBJ2-1|TRBV28|TRBD2
TGTGCCAGCAGTTTCCAGCTGCTAGCGGGGGAGGTGGAGGATGAGCAGTTCTTC
CASSFQLLAGEVEDEQFF
>few|TRBJ2-7|TRBV20-1|NA
TGCAGTGCTAGATCTCCGGATCAGAACGAGCAGTACTTC
CSARSPDQNEQYF
>medium-sized|TRBJ1-1|TRBV27|TRBD1
TGTGCCAGCAGTTCAACAGGGGGTAACACTGAAGCTTTCTTT
CASSSTGGNTEAFF
>many|TRBJ1-2|TRBV20-1|TRBD1
TGCAGTGCTTCCGGACAGGGGGTAGACTATGGCTACACCTTC
CSASGQGVDYGYTF
>few|TRBJ1-1|TRBV12-3/TRBV12-4|NA
TGTGCCAGCATCAACTCAGGGGAGACTGAAGCTTTCTTT
CASINSGETEAFF
>medium-sized|TRBJ1-5|TRBV28|NA
TGTGCCAGCAGCTTTAATCAGCCCCAGCATTTT
CASSFNQPQHF
>medium-sized|TRBJ2-7|TRBV3-1|NA
TGTGCCAGCAGCCTCGCCTCGGGCGAGCAGTACTTC
CASSLASGEQYF
>medium-sized|TRBJ2-7|TRBV25-1|NA
TGTGCCAGCAGTGAGACGGGACCGGGCTACGAGCAGTACTTC
CASSETGPGYEQYF
>many|TRBJ2-3|TRBV5-1|TRBD1
TGCGCCAGCAGCTGGGGGACAGGGGAGAGCACAGATACGCAGTATTTT
CASSWGTGESTDTQYF
>NA|TRBJ1-2|TRBV19|TRBD1
TGTGCCAGTAGTATGTGGACAGGCATCTTCTATGGCTACACCTTC
CASSMWTGIFYGYTF
>few|TRBJ2-1|TRBV5-6|NA
TGTGCCAGCAGCCGGTGGGGCCTAGCTAACAATGAGCAGTTCTTC
CASSRWGLANNEQFF
>NA|TRBJ2-5|TRBV7-2|NA
TGTGCCAGCAGCTTATATAACCGGCCCTTGCTGGAGACCCAGTACTTC
CASSLYNRPLLETQYF
>many|TRBJ2-1|TRBV2|TRBD2
TGTGCCAGCAGCCGGACTAGCGGGGGGGGCCGAGAGCAGTTCTTC
CASSRTSGGGREQFF
>few|TRBJ1-1|TRBV28|TRBD1
TGTGCCAGCAGTTTACAGGGGGGTACCATGAACACTGAAGCTTTCTTT
CASSLQGGTMNTEAFF
>NA|TRBJ1-1|TRBV14|NA
TGTGCCAGCAGCCCAATGATAGAGGCTGAAGCTTTCTTT
CASSPMIEAEAFF
>many|TRBJ2-7|TRBV27|TRBD1
TGTGCCAGCAGGCCTAAGACAGGGTTCGGGGACGAGCAGTACTTC
CASRPKTGFGDEQYF
>NA|TRBJ1-1|TRBV12-5|TRBD1
TGTGCTAGTGGCCGACAGGGAATAAACACTGAAGCTTTCTTT
CASGRQGINTEAFF
>NA|TRBJ2-5|TRBV28|NA
TGTGCCAGCAGTCCTTACCAAGAGACCCAGTACTTC
CASSPYQETQYF
>many|TRBJ2-1|TRBV5-1|TRBD1
TGCGCCAGCAGCCCTCTTCGGGACAGGGGTGATGAGCAGTTCTTC
CASSPLRDRGDEQFF
>many|TRBJ1-1|TRBV19|NA
TGTGCCAGTAGGAACCCCACCGGACTCATGAACACTGAAGCTTTCTTT
CASRNPTGLMNTEAFF
>NA|TRBJ2-5|TRBV9|TRBD2
TGTGCCAGCAGCGAGGCGTCGGGGGGCCAAGAGACCCAGTACTTC
CASSEASGGQETQYF
>medium-sized|TRBJ1-5|TRBV24-1|NA
TGTGCCACCCCCCTGGCAGTCGCTAGCAATCAGCCCCAGCATTTT
CATPLAVASNQPQHF
>NA|TRBJ1-5|TRBV20-1|NA
TGCAGTGCCCTATCACCGACTGGGAATCAGCCCCAGCATTTT
CSALSPTGNQPQHF
>NA|TRBJ2-2|TRBV6-5|TRBD1
TGTGCCAGCAGTCGACAGGGCTCGAACACCGGGGAGCTGTTTTTT
CASSRQGSNTGELFF
>many|TRBJ1-1|TRBV6-5|TRBD1
TGTGCCAGCAGTTCCCGCCGTCTTACAGGGGTGAACACTGAAGCTTTCTTT
CASSSRRLTGVNTEAFF
>NA|TRBJ2-1|TRBV7-2|NA
TGTGCCAGCAGCAAGAGACTCCATCTCGAGAGAAATGAGCAGTTCTTC
CASSKRLHLERNEQFF
>NA|TRBJ2-7|TRBV5-6|TRBD2
TGTGCCAGCAGTCCCGGGACTAGAGTCTACGAGCAGTACTTC
CASSPGTRVYEQYF
>medium-sized|TRBJ2-7|TRBV7-8|NA
TGTGCCAGCAGCACCCAATTGTGGCCGCGGGAGCAGTACTTC
CASSTQLWPREQYF
>many|TRBJ1-2|TRBV25-1|NA
TGTGCCAGCGAGGGGGGGAATGGCTACACCTTC
CASEGGNGYTF
>NA|TRBJ2-1|TRBV5-4|NA
TGTGCCAGCAGCTACCGGGACTCGAGTAACGATGAGCAGTTCTTC
CASSYRDSSNDEQFF
>few|TRBJ2-3|TRBV7-2|TRBD2
TGTGCCAGCAGCTTATTACGGGCCGGGGGGGTCACAGATACGCAGTATTTT
CASSLLRAGGVTDTQYF
>NA|TRBJ2-2|TRBV28|NA
TGTGCCAGCAGTCCGCACCCTTTGGGCTTGGGCACCGGGGAGCTGTTTTTT
CASSPHPLGLGTGELFF
>many|TRBJ2-3|TRBV19|NA
TGTGCCAGTTCTACGGTGACTAGCACAGATACGCAGTATTTT
CASSTVTSTDTQYF
>NA|TRBJ2-5|TRBV20-1|NA
TGCAGGGCAAAAGACGTGGGGGGGACTCGTGGGACACAAGAGACCCAGTACTTC
CRAKDVGGTRGTQETQYF
>many|TRBJ2-7|TRBV10-2|NA
TGCGCCAGCAGTGATGCCGAAACCAGGGGAGGCGAGCAGTACTTC
CASSDAETRGGEQYF
>many|TRBJ1-4|TRBV7-2|NA
TGTGCCAGCAGCCCCAGGCGGACCTTCAATGAAAAACTGTTTTTT
CASSPRRTFNEKLFF
>NA|TRBJ2-1|TRBV5-5|TRBD2
TGTGCCAGCAGCTTGGTCGGGGGGAGCTCCTACAATGAGCAGTTCTTC
CASSLVGGSSYNEQFF
>NA|TRBJ2-6|TRBV6-5|NA
TGTGCCAGCATGGGTCGTGGGGCCAACGTCCTGACTTTC
CASMGRGANVLTF
>NA|TRBJ2-7|TRBV5-3|NA
TGTGCCAGAAGCTTCTTCCGTAGCGCCTACGAGCAGTACTTC
CARSFFRSAYEQYF
>many|TRBJ1-1|TRBV20-1|NA
TGCAGTGCTAGAAGGGGGACGGTTGTTAACACTGAAGCTTTCTTT
CSARRGTVVNTEAFF
>medium-sized|TRBJ2-7|TRBV28|NA
TGTGCCAGCAGTTCGGTTTACGAGCAGTACTTC
CASSSVYEQYF
>medium-sized|TRBJ1-5|TRBV24-1|NA
TGTGCCACCAGTGATGACAGTTTGAATCAGCCCCAGCATTTT
CATSDDSLNQPQHF
>NA|TRBJ2-6|TRBV7-2|NA
TGTGCCAGCAGCCCCGGTCAATGGGCCAACGTCCTGACTTTC
CASSPGQWANVLTF
>NA|TRBJ1-1|TRBV20-1|TRBD1
TGCAGTGCCCCCCCCATAGGGGGCGCGAACACTGAAGCTTTCTTT
CSAPPIGGANTEAFF
>few|TRBJ2-5|TRBV10-3|NA
TGTGCCATCAGAGAGGACGGTGCCTTCGAGACCCAGTACTTC
CAIREDGAFETQYF
>medium-sized|TRBJ1-2|TRBV28|TRBD1
TGTGCCAGCAGCTCCCCAACCCCGGGACAGCTGGGTGGCTACACCTTC
CASSSPTPGQLGGYTF
>many|TRBJ2-3|TRBV27|NA
TGTGCCAGCAGTCCTCTAAGGGGAGCGAACACAGATACGCAGTATTTT
CASSPLRGANTDTQYF
>many|TRBJ1-1|TRBV6-5|TRBD1
TGTGCCAGCAGAGTGGACAGGGCAGGGACTGAAGCTTTCTTT
CASRVDRAGTEAFF
>many|TRBJ2-7|TRBV11-2|TRBD2
TGTGCCAGCAGTCCTACTAGCGGGCCCTACGAGCAGTACTTC
CASSPTSGPYEQYF
>medium-sized|TRBJ2-3|TRBV20-1|TRBD1
TGCAGTGCTAACGATCGACAGGGACGTGACGATACGCAGTATTTT
CSANDRQGRDDTQYF
>medium-sized|TRBJ1-4|TRBV28|TRBD1
TGTGCCAGCAGTGCAGGGGGCGCGAATGAAAAACTGTTTTTT
CASSAGGANEKLFF